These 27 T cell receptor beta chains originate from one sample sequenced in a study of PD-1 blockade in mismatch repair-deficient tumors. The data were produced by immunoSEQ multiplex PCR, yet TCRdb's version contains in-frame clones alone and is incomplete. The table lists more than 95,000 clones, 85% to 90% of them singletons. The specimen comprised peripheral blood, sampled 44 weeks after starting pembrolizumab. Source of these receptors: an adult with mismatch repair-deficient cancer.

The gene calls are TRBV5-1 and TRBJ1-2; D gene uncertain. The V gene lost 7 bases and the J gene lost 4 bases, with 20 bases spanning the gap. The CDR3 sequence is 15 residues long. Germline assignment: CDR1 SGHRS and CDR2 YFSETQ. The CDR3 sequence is CASYTKVRKTYGYTF. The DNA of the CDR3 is TGCGCCAGCTACACAAAGGTTCGAAAGACCTATGGCTACACCTTC.

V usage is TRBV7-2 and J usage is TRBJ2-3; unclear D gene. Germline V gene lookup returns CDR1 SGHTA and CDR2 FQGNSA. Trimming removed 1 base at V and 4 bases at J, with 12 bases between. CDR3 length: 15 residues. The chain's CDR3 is CASSLVSSRADTQYF. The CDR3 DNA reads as TGTGCCAGCAGCTTAGTTAGCTCCCGGGCAGATACGCAGTATTTT.

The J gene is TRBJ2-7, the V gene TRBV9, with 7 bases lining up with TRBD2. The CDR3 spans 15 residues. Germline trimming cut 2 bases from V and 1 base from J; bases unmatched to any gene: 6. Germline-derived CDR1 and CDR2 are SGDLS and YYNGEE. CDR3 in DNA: TGTGCCAGCAGCGTGGGGGTTAGCGGGTCCTACGAGCAGTACTTC. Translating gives CASSVGVSGSYEQYF. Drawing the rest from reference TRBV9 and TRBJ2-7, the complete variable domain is DSGVTQTPKHLITATGQRVTLRCSPRSGDLSVYWYQQSLDQGLQFLIQYYNGEERAKGNILERFSAQQFPDLHSELNLSSLELGDSALYFCASSVGVSGSYEQYFGPGTRLTVT.

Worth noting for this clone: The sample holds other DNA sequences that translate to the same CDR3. In DNA form, the CDR3 reads TGTGCCAGCAGCGTAGCTCCTACCTACGAGCAGTACTTC. Its protein product is CASSVAPTYEQYF. The chain couples TRBV9 to TRBJ2-7; D gene uncertain. The V end lost 0 bases, the J end lost 2 bases, and 6 bases lay between the germline ends. Germline V lookup: CDR1 SGDLS, CDR2 YYNGEE. The CDR3 covers 13 residues.

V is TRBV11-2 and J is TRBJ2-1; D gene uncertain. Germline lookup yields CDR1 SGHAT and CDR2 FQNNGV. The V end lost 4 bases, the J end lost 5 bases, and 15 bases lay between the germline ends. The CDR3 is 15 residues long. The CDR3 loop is CASSSRNIWNNEQFF. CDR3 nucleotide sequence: TGTGCCAGCAGCTCCCGGAATATTTGGAACAATGAGCAGTTCTTC.

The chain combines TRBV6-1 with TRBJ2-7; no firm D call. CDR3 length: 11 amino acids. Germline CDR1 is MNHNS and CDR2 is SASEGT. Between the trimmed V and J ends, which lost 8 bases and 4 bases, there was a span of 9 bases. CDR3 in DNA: TGTGCCAGCTTTAGGCGGTACGAGCAGTACTTC. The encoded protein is CASFRRYEQYF.

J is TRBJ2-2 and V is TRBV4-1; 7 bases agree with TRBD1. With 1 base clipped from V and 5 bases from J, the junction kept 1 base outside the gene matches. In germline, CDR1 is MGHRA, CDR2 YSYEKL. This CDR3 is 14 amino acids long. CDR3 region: CASSQAQGTGELFF. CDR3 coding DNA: TGCGCCAGCAGCCAAGCACAGGGGACCGGGGAGCTGTTTTTT.

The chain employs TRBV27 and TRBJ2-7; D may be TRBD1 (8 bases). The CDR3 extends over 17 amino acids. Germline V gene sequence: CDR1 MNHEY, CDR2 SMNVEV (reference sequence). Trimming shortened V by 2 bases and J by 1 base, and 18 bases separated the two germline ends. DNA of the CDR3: TGTGCCAGCAGTTTAATCCGAACAGGGGGGGCTTCCTACGAGCAGTACTTC. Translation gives CASSLIRTGGASYEQYF.

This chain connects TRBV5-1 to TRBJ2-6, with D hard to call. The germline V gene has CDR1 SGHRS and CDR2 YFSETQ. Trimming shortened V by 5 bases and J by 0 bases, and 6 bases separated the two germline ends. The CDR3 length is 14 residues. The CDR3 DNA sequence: TGCGCCAGCAGGCTAGACTCTGGGGCCAACGTCCTGACTTTC. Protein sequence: CASRLDSGANVLTF.

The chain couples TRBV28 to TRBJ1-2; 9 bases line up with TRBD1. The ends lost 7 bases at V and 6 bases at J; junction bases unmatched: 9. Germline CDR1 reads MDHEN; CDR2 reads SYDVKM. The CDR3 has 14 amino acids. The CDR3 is CASMTDRGIDGYTF. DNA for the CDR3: TGTGCCAGCATGACGGACAGGGGAATAGATGGCTACACCTTC.

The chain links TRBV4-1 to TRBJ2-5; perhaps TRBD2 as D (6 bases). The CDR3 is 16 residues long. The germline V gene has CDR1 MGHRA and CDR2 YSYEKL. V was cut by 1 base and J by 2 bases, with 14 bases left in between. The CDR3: CASSQGGRRQQETQYF. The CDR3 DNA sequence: TGCGCCAGCAGCCAAGGGGGGAGGCGGCAACAAGAGACCCAGTACTTC.

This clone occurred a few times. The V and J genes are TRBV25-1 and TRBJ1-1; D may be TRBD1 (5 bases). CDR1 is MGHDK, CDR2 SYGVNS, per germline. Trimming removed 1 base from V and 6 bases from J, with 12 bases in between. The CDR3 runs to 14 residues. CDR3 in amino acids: CASSELAGLAEAFF. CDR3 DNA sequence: TGTGCCAGCAGTGAATTAGCAGGGTTGGCTGAAGCTTTCTTT.

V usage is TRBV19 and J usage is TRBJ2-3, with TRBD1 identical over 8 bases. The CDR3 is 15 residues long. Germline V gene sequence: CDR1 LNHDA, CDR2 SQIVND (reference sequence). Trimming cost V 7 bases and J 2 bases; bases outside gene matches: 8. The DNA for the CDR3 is TGTGCCAGTAACCCCCGGACAGGGTACACAGATACGCAGTATTTT. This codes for CASNPRTGYTDTQYF.

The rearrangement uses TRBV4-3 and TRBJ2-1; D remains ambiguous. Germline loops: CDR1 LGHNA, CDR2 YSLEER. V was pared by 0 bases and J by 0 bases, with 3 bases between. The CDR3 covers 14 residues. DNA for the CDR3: TGCGCCAGCAGCCAAGAGGACTCCTACAATGAGCAGTTCTTC. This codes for CASSQEDSYNEQFF.

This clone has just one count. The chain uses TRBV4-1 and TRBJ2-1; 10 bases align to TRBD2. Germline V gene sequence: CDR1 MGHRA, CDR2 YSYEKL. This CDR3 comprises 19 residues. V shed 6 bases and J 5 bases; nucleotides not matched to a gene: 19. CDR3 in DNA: TGCGCCAGCAGTCCTGTTCGAGCGGGAGGGGGATGGGGTCACAATGAGCAGTTCTTC. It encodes CASSPVRAGGGWGHNEQFF.

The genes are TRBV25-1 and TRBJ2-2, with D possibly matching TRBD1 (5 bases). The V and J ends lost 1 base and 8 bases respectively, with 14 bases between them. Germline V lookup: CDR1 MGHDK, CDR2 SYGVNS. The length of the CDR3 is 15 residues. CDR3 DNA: TGTGCCAGCAGTGAATTGGGGCAGGGTTCTGGGGAGCTGTTTTTT. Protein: CASSELGQGSGELFF.

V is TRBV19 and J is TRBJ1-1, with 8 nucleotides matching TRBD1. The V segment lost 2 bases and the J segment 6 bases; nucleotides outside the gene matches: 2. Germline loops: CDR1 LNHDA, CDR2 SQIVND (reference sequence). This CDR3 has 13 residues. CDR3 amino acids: CASSIQGAPEAFF. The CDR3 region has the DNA TGTGCCAGTAGTATACAGGGGGCCCCTGAAGCTTTCTTT.

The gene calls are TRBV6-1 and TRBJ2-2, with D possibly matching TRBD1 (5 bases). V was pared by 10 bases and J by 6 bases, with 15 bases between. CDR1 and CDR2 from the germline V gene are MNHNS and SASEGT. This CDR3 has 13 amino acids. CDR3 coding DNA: TGTGCCACCAGGGTGAACGAAGCCGGGGAGCTGTTTTTT. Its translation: CATRVNEAGELFF.

The CDR3 region has the DNA TGTGCCAGCAGTATAACCCCCGGGACAGACCATCAAGAGACCCAGTACTTC. Amino acids: CASSITPGTDHQETQYF. The chain links TRBV25-1 to TRBJ2-5; the match to TRBD1 covers 7 bases. With 5 bases clipped from V and 2 bases from J, the junction kept 14 bases outside the gene matches. The CDR3 loop spans 17 amino acids. Germline lookup yields CDR1 MGHDK and CDR2 SYGVNS.

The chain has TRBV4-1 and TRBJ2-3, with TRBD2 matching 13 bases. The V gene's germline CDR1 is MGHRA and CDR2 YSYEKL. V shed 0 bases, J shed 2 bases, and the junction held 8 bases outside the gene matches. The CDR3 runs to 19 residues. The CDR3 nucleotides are TGCGCCAGCAGCCAAGAGGCTTGGGGGACTAGCGGGACCACAGATACGCAGTATTTT. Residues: CASSQEAWGTSGTTDTQYF.

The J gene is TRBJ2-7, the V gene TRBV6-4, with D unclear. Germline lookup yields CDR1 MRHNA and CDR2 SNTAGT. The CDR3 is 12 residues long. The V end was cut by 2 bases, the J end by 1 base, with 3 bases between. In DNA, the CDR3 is TGTGCCAGCAGTGACGGATCCTACGAGCAGTACTTC. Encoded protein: CASSDGSYEQYF.

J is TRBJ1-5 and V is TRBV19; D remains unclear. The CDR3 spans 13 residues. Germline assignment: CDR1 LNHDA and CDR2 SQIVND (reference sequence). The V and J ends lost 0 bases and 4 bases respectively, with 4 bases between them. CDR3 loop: CASSIENNQPQHF. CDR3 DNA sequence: TGTGCCAGTAGTATAGAGAATAATCAGCCCCAGCATTTT.

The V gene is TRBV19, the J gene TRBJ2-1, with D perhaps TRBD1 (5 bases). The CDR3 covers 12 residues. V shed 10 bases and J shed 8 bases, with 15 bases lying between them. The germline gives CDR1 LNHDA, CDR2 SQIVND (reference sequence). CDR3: CATQGRADEQFF. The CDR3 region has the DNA TGTGCCACCCAGGGTAGGGCCGATGAGCAGTTCTTC. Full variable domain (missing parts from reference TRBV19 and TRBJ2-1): DGGITQSPKYLFRKEGQNVTLSCEQNLNHDAMYWYRQDPGQGLRLIYYSQIVNDFQKGDIAEGYSVSREKKESFPLTVTSAQKNPTAFYLCATQGRADEQFFGPGTRLTVL.

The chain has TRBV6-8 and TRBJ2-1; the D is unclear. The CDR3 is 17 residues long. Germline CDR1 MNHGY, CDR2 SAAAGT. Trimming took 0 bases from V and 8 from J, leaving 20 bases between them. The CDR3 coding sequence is TGTGCCAGCAGTTACTCGAAAGGACCCCCGCCGTACGATGAGCAGTTCTTC. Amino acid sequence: CASSYSKGPPPYDEQFF.

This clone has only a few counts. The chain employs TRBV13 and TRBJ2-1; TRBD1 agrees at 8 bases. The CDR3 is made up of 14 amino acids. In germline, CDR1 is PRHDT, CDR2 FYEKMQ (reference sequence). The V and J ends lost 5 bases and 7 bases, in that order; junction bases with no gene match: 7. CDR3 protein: CASSTRQGWNEQFF. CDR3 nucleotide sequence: TGTGCCAGCAGCACACGACAGGGGTGGAATGAGCAGTTCTTC. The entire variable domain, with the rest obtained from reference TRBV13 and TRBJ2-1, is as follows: AAGVIQSPRHLIKEKRETATLKCYPIPRHDTVYWYQQGPGQDPQFLISFYEKMQSDKGSIPDRFSAQQFSDYHSELNMSSLELGDSALYFCASSTRQGWNEQFFGPGTRLTVL.

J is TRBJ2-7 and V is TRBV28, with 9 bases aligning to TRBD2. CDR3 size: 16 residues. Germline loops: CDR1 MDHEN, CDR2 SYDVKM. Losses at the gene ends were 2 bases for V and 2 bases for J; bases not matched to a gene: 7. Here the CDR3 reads CASSLEVLAGTYEQYF. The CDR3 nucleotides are TGTGCCAGCAGTTTAGAGGTACTAGCGGGTACCTACGAGCAGTACTTC.

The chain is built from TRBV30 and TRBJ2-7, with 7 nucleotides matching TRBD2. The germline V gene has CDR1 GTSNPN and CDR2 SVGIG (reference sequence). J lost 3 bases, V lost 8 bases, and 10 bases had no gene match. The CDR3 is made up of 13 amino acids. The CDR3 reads CAGTGGGFYEQYF. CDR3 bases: TGTGCCGGGACGGGGGGTGGGTTCTACGAGCAGTACTTC.